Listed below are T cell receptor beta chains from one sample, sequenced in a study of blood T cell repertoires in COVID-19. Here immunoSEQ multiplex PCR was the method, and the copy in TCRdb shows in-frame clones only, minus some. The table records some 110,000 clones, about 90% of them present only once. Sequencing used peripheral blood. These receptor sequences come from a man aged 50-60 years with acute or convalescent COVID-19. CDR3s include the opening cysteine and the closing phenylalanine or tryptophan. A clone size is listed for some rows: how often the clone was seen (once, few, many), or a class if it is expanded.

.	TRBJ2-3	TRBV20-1	CSASRSDTQYF
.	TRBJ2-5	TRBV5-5	CASSLAGTPGQETQYF
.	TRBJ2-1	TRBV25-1	CASSANYKTSGLHNEQFF
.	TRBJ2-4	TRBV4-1	CASSQSVGGGNIQYF
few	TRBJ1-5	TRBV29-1	CSVRDNSNQPQHF
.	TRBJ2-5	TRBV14	CASSPAGQYQETQYF
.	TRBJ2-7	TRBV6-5	CASSYSGQATYEQYF
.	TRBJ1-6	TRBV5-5	CASSRDSGDSPLHF
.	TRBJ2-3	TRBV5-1	CASSLVSGSTDTQYF
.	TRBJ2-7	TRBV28	CASSWLTSGRAYEQYF
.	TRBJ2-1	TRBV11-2	CASSLWAGINYNEQFF
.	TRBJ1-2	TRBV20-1	CSAGDLYGYTF
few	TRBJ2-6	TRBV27	CASRTGLSWANVLTF
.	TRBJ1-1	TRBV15	CATSTDKGTEAFF
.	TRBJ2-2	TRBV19	CASSQTANTGELFF
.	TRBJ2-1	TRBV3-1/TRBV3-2	CASSLRLENEQFF